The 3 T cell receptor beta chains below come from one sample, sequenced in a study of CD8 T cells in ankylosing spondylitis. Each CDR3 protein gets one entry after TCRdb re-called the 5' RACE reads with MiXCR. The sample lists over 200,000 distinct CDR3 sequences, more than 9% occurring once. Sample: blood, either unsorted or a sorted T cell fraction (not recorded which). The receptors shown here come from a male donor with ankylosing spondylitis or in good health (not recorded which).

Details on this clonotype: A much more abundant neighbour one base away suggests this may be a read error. The CDR3 DNA reads as TGCAGCGTTGAACGCCCGGATGTACCCCCAGATACGCAGTATTTT. This encodes CSVERPDVPPDTQYF. The chain has TRBV29-1 and TRBJ2-3; D not resolved. The germline V gene encodes CDR1 SQVTM and CDR2 ANQGSEA. The V and J ends lost 2 bases and 4 bases respectively, with 16 bases between them. The CDR3 has 15 amino acids.

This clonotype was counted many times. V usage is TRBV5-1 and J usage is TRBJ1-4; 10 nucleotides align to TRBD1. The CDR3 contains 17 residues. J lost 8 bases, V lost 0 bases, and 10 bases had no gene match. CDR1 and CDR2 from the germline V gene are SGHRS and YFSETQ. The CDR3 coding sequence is TGCGCCAGCAGCTTGGTGACAGGGGGCCTTGAGGAGGAAAAACTGTTTTTT. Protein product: CASSLVTGGLEEEKLFF.

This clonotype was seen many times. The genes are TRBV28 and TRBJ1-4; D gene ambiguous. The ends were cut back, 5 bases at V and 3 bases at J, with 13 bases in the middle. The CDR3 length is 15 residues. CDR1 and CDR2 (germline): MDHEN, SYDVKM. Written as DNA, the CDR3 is TGTGCCAGCAGTCTTATCGGAGGAGCTAATGAAAAACTGTTTTTT. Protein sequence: CASSLIGGANEKLFF.